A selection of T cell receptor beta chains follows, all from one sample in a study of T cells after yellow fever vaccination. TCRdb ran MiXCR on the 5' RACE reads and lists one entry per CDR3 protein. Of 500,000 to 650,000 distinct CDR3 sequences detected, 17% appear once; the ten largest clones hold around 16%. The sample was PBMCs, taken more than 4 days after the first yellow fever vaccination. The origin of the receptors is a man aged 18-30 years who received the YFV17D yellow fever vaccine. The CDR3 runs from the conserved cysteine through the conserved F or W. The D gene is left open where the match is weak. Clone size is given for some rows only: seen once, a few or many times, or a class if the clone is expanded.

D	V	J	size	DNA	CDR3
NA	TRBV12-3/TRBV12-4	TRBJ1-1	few	TGTGCCAGCAGTTTGGCAGGCACCACTGAAGCTTTCTTT	CASSLAGTTEAFF
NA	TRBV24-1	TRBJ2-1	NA	TGTGCCACCAGTGATTGGACGGTTGAGCAGTTCTTC	CATSDWTVEQFF
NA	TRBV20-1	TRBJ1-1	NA	TGCAGTGCTGGTGGGAGCACTGAAGCTTTCTTT	CSAGGSTEAFF
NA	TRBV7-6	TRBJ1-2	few	TGTGCCAGCAGCTTAGCGGGGATTAATTGGGGGGACTATGGCTACACCTTC	CASSLAGINWGDYGYTF
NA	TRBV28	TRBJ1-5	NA	TGTGCCAGCAGTACCACAGATTATAGCAATCAGCCCCAGCATTTT	CASSTTDYSNQPQHF
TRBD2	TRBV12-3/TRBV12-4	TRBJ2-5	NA	TGTGCCAGCGGGACTAGCGGGGCCCAAGAGACCCAGTACTTC	CASGTSGAQETQYF
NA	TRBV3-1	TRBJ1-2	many	TGTGCCAGCAGCCAAGCCGGTGGCTACACCTTC	CASSQAGGYTF
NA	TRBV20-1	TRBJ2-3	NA	TGCAGTGCTAGGGCGGGCGTCACAGATACGCAGTATTTT	CSARAGVTDTQYF
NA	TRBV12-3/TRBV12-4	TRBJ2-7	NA	TGTGCCAGCAGTTTTCCGGGGGATACCTACGAGCAGTACTTC	CASSFPGDTYEQYF
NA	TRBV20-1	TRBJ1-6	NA	TGCAGTGCTTTTGACCCGAGCTCCTATAATTCACGCCTCCACTTT	CSAFDPSSYNSRLHF
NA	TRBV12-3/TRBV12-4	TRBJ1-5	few	TGTGCCAGCAGTCCGGACACCCGCAATCAGCCCCAGCATTTT	CASSPDTRNQPQHF
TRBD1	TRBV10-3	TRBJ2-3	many	TGTGCCATCAGTGGATCCGGTGGACAGGGGTTAGATACGCAGTATTTT	CAISGSGGQGLDTQYF
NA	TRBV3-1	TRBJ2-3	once	TGTGCCAGCAGCCAAGAGGTCAGCACAGATACGCAGTATTTT	CASSQEVSTDTQYF
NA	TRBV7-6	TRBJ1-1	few	TGTGCCAGCGGATCGGTGAACACTGAAGCTTTCTTT	CASGSVNTEAFF
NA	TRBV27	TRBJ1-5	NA	TGTGCCAGCAGCCATTTGAGGTATCAGCCCCAGCATTTT	CASSHLRYQPQHF
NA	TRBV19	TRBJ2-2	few	TGTGCCAGTAGTCCCCCAGGGTTGAGGAGAGGCACCGGGGAGCTGTTTTTT	CASSPPGLRRGTGELFF
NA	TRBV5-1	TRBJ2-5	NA	TGCGCCAGCAGCTCGGGTATGGTACGAGAGACCCAGTACTTC	CASSSGMVRETQYF
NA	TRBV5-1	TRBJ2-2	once	TGCGCCAGCAGCCTACAGGACCACACCGGGGAGCTGTTTTTT	CASSLQDHTGELFF
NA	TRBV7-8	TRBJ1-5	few	TGTGCCAGCAGCGATATCTTCAGGGCACGCAATCAGCCCCAGCATTTT	CASSDIFRARNQPQHF
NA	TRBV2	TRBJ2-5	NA	TGTGCCAGCAGCCGCACACTAGGCACATCCCAAGAGACCCAGTACTTC	CASSRTLGTSQETQYF
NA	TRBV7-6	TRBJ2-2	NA	TGTGCCAGCAGTCCTGGTTGGACCGGGGAGCTGTTTTTT	CASSPGWTGELFF
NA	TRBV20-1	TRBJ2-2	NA	TGCAGTGCTAGAGCAGGGGATTCCGGGGAGCTGTTTTTT	CSARAGDSGELFF
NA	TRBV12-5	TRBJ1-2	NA	TGTGCTAGTGGTTTGGTCCCCGATTTCTATGGCTACACCTTC	CASGLVPDFYGYTF
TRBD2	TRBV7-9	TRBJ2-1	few	TGTGCCAGCAGCCCTGGGGATGGGGAGGGAATCTTC	CASSPGDGEGIF
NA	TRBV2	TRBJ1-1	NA	TGTGCCAGCAGGCCGGCCGCGGGAAGGGACACTGAAGCTTTCTTT	CASRPAAGRDTEAFF
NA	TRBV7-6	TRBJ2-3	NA	TGTGCCAGCAGCTTAGGGGCAGCAGTCACAGATACGCAGTATTTT	CASSLGAAVTDTQYF
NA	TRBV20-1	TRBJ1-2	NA	TGCAGTGCTAGAGAAGCGGGATACGAGGGCTACACCTTC	CSAREAGYEGYTF
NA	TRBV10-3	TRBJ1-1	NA	TGTGCCATCAGTGAGTCTGGGGAGGTAACTGAAGCTTTCTTT	CAISESGEVTEAFF
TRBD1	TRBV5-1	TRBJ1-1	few	TGCGCCAGCAGCTTGGCGAAGGGGACAGCAAGCATGAACACTGAAGCTTTCTTT	CASSLAKGTASMNTEAFF
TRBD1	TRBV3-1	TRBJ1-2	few	TGTGCCAGCAGCCAAGAGGAGGGGGCGCCTGGCTACACCTTC	CASSQEEGAPGYTF
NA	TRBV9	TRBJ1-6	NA	TGTGCCAGCAGCGTAGGGGGGGGAGCCAATTCACCCCTCCACTTT	CASSVGGGANSPLHF
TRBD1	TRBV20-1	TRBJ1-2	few	TGCAGTGCTGGGGGACAGGGGGCAAACTATGGCTACACCTTC	CSAGGQGANYGYTF
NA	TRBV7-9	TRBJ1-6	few	TGTGCCAGCAGCTTAGTGGGGTTTGGATCACCCCTCCACTTT	CASSLVGFGSPLHF
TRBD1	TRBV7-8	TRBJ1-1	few	TGTGCCAGCAGCACCAGGGGTGACAGGGGGATTACTGAAGCTTTCTTT	CASSTRGDRGITEAFF
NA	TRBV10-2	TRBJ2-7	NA	TGCGCCAGCAGTTCCAGGTTTCCCCACGAGCAGTACTTC	CASSSRFPHEQYF
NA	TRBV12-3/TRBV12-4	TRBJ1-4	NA	TGTGCCAGCAGTTTAGGATGGCGAACTAATGAAAAACTGTTTTTT	CASSLGWRTNEKLFF
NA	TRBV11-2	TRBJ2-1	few	TGTGCCAGCAGCTTGGCAGGTAACCATGAGCAGTTCTTC	CASSLAGNHEQFF